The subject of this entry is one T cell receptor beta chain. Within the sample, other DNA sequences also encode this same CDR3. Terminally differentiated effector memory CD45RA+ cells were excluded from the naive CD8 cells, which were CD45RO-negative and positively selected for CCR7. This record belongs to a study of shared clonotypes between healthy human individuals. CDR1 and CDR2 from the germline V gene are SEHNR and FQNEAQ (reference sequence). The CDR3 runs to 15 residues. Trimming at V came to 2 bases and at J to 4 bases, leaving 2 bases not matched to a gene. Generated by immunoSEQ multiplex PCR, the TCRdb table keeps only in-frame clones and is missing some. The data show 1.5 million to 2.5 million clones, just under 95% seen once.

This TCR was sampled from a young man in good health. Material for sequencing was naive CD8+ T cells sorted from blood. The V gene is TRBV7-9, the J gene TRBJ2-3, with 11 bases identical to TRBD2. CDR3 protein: CASSLLAGGADTQYF. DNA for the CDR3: TGTGCCAGCAGCTTACTAGCGGGGGGAGCAGATACGCAGTATTTT.